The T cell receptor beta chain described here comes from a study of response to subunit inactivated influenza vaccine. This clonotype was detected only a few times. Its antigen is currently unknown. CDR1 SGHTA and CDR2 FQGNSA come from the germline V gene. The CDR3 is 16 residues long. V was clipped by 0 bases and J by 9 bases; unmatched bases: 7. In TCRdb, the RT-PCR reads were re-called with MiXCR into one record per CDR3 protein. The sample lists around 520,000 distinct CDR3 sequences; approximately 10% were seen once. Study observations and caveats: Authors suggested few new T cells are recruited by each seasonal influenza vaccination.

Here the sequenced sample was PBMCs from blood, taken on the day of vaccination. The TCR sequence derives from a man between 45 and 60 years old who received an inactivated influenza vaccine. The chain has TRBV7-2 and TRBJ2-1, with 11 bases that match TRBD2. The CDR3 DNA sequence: TGTGCCAGCAGCTTAGCCCTACTAGCGGGGGCTGGTGAGCAGTTCTTC. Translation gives CASSLALLAGAGEQFF.